A single sample gave rise to the 26 T cell receptor beta chains below, sequenced in a study of CD8 T cells in ankylosing spondylitis. Findings and caveats of the study: It appeared that ankylosing spondylitis blood was characterized by a TCR beta motif of roughly 8 highly homologous variants.

TCRdb redid the calling of the 5' RACE reads with MiXCR, one entry per CDR3 protein. The sample includes 650,000 to 800,000 distinct CDR3 sequences, around a fifth of them seen just once. Antigens of these TCRs are unknown. The specimen was blood, either unsorted or a sorted T cell fraction (not recorded which). Receptors originate from a male donor with ankylosing spondylitis.

V and J are TRBV7-8 and TRBJ2-7; 8 bases map to TRBD1. The germline V gene encodes CDR1 SGHVS and CDR2 FQNEAQ. The CDR3 has 17 residues. With V trimmed by 4 bases and J by 1 base, 12 bases remained unmatched. The CDR3 sequence: CASSSSYGQGLSYEQYF. The CDR3 bases are TGTGCCAGCAGCTCCTCCTACGGACAGGGTTTATCCTACGAGCAGTACTTC.

This chain joins TRBV11-2 and TRBJ2-3; TRBD2 is a possible D gene (7 bases). The CDR3 covers 15 residues. The V end was cut by 5 bases, the J end by 3 bases, with 15 bases between. Germline V gene lookup returns CDR1 SGHAT and CDR2 FQNNGV. The CDR3 here is CASSHLGGGTDTQYF. The DNA for the CDR3 is TGTGCCAGCAGCCACCTAGGGGGGGGAACAGATACGCAGTATTTT.

This clonotype was recorded at least ten times. CDR3 coding DNA: TGTGCCAGCAGTGTGGATAGCGGGAGGGTTGAGCAGTTCTTC. Protein: CASSVDSGRVEQFF. The V gene is TRBV12-3 or TRBV12-4, the J gene TRBJ2-1, with TRBD2 matching 11 bases. V shed 5 bases, J shed 9 bases, and the junction held 6 bases outside the gene matches. The length of the CDR3 is 14 residues.

This clonotype was observed a handful of times. The genes are TRBV11-2 and TRBJ2-4, with a possible D match to TRBD2 (5 bases). This CDR3 has 16 amino acids. The V gene's germline CDR1 is SGHAT and CDR2 FQNNGV. V was shortened by 5 bases and J by 2 bases, with 16 bases between the two germline ends. The CDR3 region is CASSETVSVTKNIQYF. In nucleotides, the CDR3 is TGTGCCAGCAGCGAAACGGTTAGCGTGACCAAAAACATTCAGTACTTC.

This chain uses TRBV5-1 with TRBJ1-5, with TRBD1 identical over 8 bases. The CDR3 contains 16 residues. CDR1 SGHRS and CDR2 YFSETQ come from the germline V gene. The V segment lost 4 bases and the J segment 5 bases; nucleotides outside the gene matches: 11. The CDR3 DNA is TGCGCCAGCAGCCCAAGACCCAGGGGGCCGGATCAGCCCCAGCATTTT. This gives the protein CASSPRPRGPDQPQHF.

The sample holds one count of this clonotype. The chain is built from TRBV6-5 and TRBJ2-5; TRBD2 matches 11 bases. Germline trimming cut 0 bases from V and 3 bases from J; bases unmatched to any gene: 6. The CDR3 spans 17 residues. From germline, CDR1 is MNHEY and CDR2 SVGAGI. CDR3 in amino acids: CASSYSLAGGKKETQYF. As DNA, the CDR3 is TGTGCCAGCAGTTACTCTTTAGCGGGAGGGAAAAAAGAGACCCAGTACTTC.

The genes are TRBV4-1 and TRBJ2-7, with 7 bases matching TRBD1. V shed 4 bases and J 3 bases; nucleotides not matched to a gene: 9. This CDR3 region has 15 residues. Germline CDR1 is MGHRA and CDR2 is YSYEKL. This chain's CDR3 is CASSPDRQGIYEQYF. The CDR3 DNA reads as TGCGCCAGCAGCCCAGACAGACAGGGAATCTACGAGCAGTACTTC.

Ten or more counts support this clonotype. This sequence joins TRBV7-6 and TRBJ2-1, with a tentative D call TRBD1 (5 bases). The V gene's germline CDR1 is SGHVS and CDR2 FNYEAQ. The CDR3 runs 15 residues. Trimming cost V 4 bases and J 2 bases, with 12 bases left between them. The CDR3 nucleotides read TGTGCCAGCAGCTACCAGGGCATTCCCTACAATGAGCAGTTCTTC. Residues: CASSYQGIPYNEQFF.

There are a few counts of this clonotype. This rearrangement joins TRBV30 to TRBJ2-5; D may be TRBD2 (6 bases). The germline CDR1 and CDR2 sequences are GTSNPN and SVGIG (reference sequence). This CDR3 spans 13 amino acids. With 2 bases removed from V and 6 bases from J, the gap between germline ends came to 13 bases. The CDR3 here is CAWSRLDTQTQYF. The CDR3 DNA reads TGTGCCTGGAGTCGACTAGATACTCAGACCCAGTACTTC.

This chain joins TRBV3-1 and TRBJ1-6; weak D call: TRBD1 (5 bases). This CDR3 region has 16 residues. Germline CDR1 is LGHDT and CDR2 is YNNKEL (reference sequence). The V and J ends lost 0 bases and 5 bases respectively, with 11 bases between them. CDR3 in DNA: TGTGCCAGCAGCCAAGAGGGGGGGTATGATAATTCACCCCTCCACTTT. Its translation is CASSQEGGYDNSPLHF.

The chain carries TRBV5-1 and TRBJ2-7; 7 bases agree with TRBD1. The J segment lost 2 bases and the V segment lost 5 bases, leaving 7 bases of the junction unmatched. Germline V gene lookup returns CDR1 SGHRS and CDR2 YFSETQ. The CDR3 extends over 14 amino acids. Written as DNA, the CDR3 is TGCGCCAGCAGAAAGGGGGCTGCTGCCTACGAGCAGTACTTC. It is translated as CASRKGAAAYEQYF.

This clonotype was seen many times. The chain links TRBV29-1 to TRBJ1-1; D call uncertain. The V end was cut by 1 base, the J end by 2 bases, with 5 bases between. Germline assignment: CDR1 SQVTM and CDR2 ANQGSEA. This CDR3 region has 12 residues. CDR3 loop: CSVEGVNTEAFF. The CDR3, as DNA: TGCAGCGTTGAAGGGGTTAACACTGAAGCTTTCTTT.

A single count supports this clonotype. The J gene is TRBJ2-1, the V gene TRBV5-1; D is ambiguous. V was cut by 2 bases and J by 0 bases, with 12 bases left in between. Looked up from germline, CDR1 is SGHRS and CDR2 is YFSETQ. The CDR3 extends over 16 amino acids. Written as DNA, the CDR3 is TGCGCCAGCAGCTTCGTGGGCCCCAGCTCCTACAATGAGCAGTTCTTC. It yields the protein CASSFVGPSSYNEQFF.

This clonotype came up a few times. The CDR3 region is CASSQPQSSYNEQFF. CDR3 nucleotide sequence: TGCGCCAGCAGCCAGCCCCAGAGCTCCTACAATGAGCAGTTCTTC. The V call is TRBV4-1, the J call TRBJ2-1, with D unresolved. The CDR3 loop spans 15 amino acids. V lost 3 bases, J lost 0 bases, and 9 bases lay in between. Germline V lookup: CDR1 MGHRA, CDR2 YSYEKL.

This chain connects TRBV12-3 or TRBV12-4 to TRBJ2-1; the D gene is possibly TRBD2 (7 bases). V was pared by 6 bases and J by 12 bases, with 15 bases between. This CDR3 has 12 residues. The CDR3 is CASSSGQRGQFF. As DNA, the CDR3 is TGTGCCAGCAGCTCCGGACAGCGGGGGCAGTTCTTC.

The chain joins TRBV12-3 or TRBV12-4 to TRBJ2-5; D perhaps matches TRBD2 (5 bases). Trimming cost V 6 bases and J 5 bases, with 16 bases left between them. This CDR3 spans 14 amino acids. The CDR3 coding sequence is TGTGCCAGCAGCCGGATTACTCGAGGGGAGACCCAGTACTTC. Amino acid sequence: CASSRITRGETQYF.

This clonotype has a handful of counts. This sequence joins TRBV20-1 and TRBJ1-6, with D unresolved. V was clipped by 0 bases and J by 5 bases, with 14 bases between them. The CDR3 totals 16 residues. Germline V gene sequence: CDR1 DFQATT, CDR2 SNEGSKA (reference sequence). The CDR3 is CSARDNRVFDNSPLHF. The CDR3 DNA reads TGCAGTGCTAGAGATAATAGGGTTTTCGATAATTCACCCCTCCACTTT.

V gene TRBV12-3 or TRBV12-4 combines with J gene TRBJ1-6; possibly TRBD1 for D (5 bases). V lost 4 bases, J lost 10 bases, and 14 bases lay in between. CDR3 size: 14 residues. The CDR3 DNA reads TGTGCCAGCAGTTCTCAGGGCACAGGATCACCCCTCCACTTT. Translated: CASSSQGTGSPLHF.

The chain couples TRBV2 to TRBJ1-1; D is uncertain. Trimming left V 2 bases short and J 0 bases short, with 10 bases between. Germline-derived CDR1 and CDR2 are SNHLY and FYNNEI. The CDR3 extends over 15 amino acids. The CDR3: CASSESPSMNTEAFF. DNA for the CDR3: TGTGCCAGCAGTGAAAGTCCGAGTATGAACACTGAAGCTTTCTTT.

This rearrangement joins TRBV5-1 to TRBJ1-2; maybe TRBD1 (5 bases). Germline CDR1 SGHRS, CDR2 YFSETQ. Trimming removed 0 bases at V and 2 bases at J, with 11 bases between. CDR3 length equals 15 residues. CDR3 protein: CASSLAWGMNYGYTF. The CDR3 DNA reads as TGCGCCAGCAGCTTGGCCTGGGGCATGAACTATGGCTACACCTTC. Looking up the rest from reference TRBV5-1 and TRBJ1-2 gives the full variable domain: KAGVTQTPRYLIKTRGQQVTLSCSPISGHRSVSWYQQTPGQGLQFLFEYFSETQRNKGNFPGRFSGRQFSNSRSEMNVSTLELGDSALYLCASSLAWGMNYGYTFGSGTRLTVV.

The DNA of the CDR3 is TGTGCCAGCAGTTTACGCAGGGCCGGGGATACGCAGTATTTT. Translated: CASSLRRAGDTQYF. This chain uses TRBV28 with TRBJ2-3; D is possibly TRBD1 (5 bases). The V and J ends lost 2 bases and 6 bases respectively, with 12 bases between them. CDR3 length: 14 amino acids. Germline V gives CDR1 MDHEN, CDR2 SYDVKM. Together with reference TRBV28 and TRBJ2-3, the CDR3 gives the full variable domain: DVKVTQSSRYLVKRTGEKVFLECVQDMDHENMFWYRQDPGLGLRLIYFSYDVKMKEKGDIPEGYSVSREKKERFSLILESASTNQTSMYLCASSLRRAGDTQYFGPGTRLTVL.

The CDR3 loop reads CSASLGTGGPYEQYF. The CDR3 bases are TGCAGTGCTTCACTCGGGACAGGGGGTCCCTACGAGCAGTACTTC. The chain employs TRBV20-1 and TRBJ2-7; TRBD1 matches at 11 bases. The CDR3 is 15 amino acids. The trim removed 5 bases at V and 2 bases at J, leaving 8 bases unmatched. The germline CDR1 and CDR2 sequences are DFQATT and SNEGSKA (reference sequence).

The J gene is TRBJ2-2, the V gene TRBV9; 9 positions agree with TRBD2. CDR1 and CDR2 (germline): SGDLS, YYNGEE. The CDR3 length is 16 residues. With V trimmed by 0 bases and J by 4 bases, 4 bases remained unmatched. Here the CDR3 reads CASSVVAGGTTGELFF. The CDR3 nucleotides are TGTGCCAGCAGCGTAGTTGCGGGAGGGACCACCGGGGAGCTGTTTTTT. Supplemented by reference TRBV9 and TRBJ2-2, the full variable domain reads DSGVTQTPKHLITATGQRVTLRCSPRSGDLSVYWYQQSLDQGLQFLIQYYNGEERAKGNILERFSAQQFPDLHSELNLSSLELGDSALYFCASSVVAGGTTGELFFGEGSRLTVL.

This clonotype has only a few counts. The genes are TRBV4-2 and TRBJ2-3; 13 nucleotides match TRBD2. This CDR3 is 18 amino acids long. J was trimmed by 2 bases and V by 4 bases; bases with no gene match: 9. Germline V gene data show CDR1 as LGHNA and CDR2 as YNFKEQ. The CDR3 sequence: CASSRTSGSWVNTDTQYF. The CDR3 DNA reads as TGTGCCAGCAGCCGGACTAGCGGGAGTTGGGTAAACACAGATACGCAGTATTTT.

The chain employs TRBV20-1 and TRBJ1-2; D remains unclear. CDR3 length equals 12 residues. Germline CDR1 DFQATT, CDR2 SNEGSKA (reference sequence). Trimming took off 4 bases at V and 5 bases at J, with 11 bases between the two ends. The DNA for the CDR3 is TGCAGTGCTAAGGCCCTTTGGTATGGCTACACCTTC. Encoded protein: CSAKALWYGYTF.

V and J are TRBV27 and TRBJ1-1, with TRBD1 as a possible D gene (5 bases). The V end was cut by 8 bases, the J end by 0 bases, with 13 bases between. There are 14 residues in the CDR3. Germline CDR1 MNHEY, CDR2 SMNVEV (reference sequence). The CDR3 sequence: CASCRGDLNTEAFF. The DNA of the CDR3 is TGTGCCAGCTGCCGAGGGGATTTGAACACTGAAGCTTTCTTT.